This T cell receptor beta chain originates from a study of cytomegalovirus exposure and HLA in healthy donors. Notes on the study in general: Productive rates of about 87% or about 30% were seen for most TCR beta V segments in an earlier analysis.

The PCR employed 60 Vbeta primers together with 13 Jbeta primers. Here immunoSEQ multiplex PCR was the method, and the copy in TCRdb shows in-frame clones only, minus some. Of about 61,000 clones in the sample, roughly 86% were seen once. This CDR3 spans 15 amino acids. Germline V gives CDR1 SSHAT, CDR2 FNYEAQ (reference sequence). This clone was picked up a small number of times. What it binds is not known. An end of the junction does not agree with germline; a read error may underlie this. The source of this sequence is a man between 18 and 35 years old in good health and CMV-seronegative. V is TRBV7-7 and J is TRBJ1-3, with D possibly matching TRBD1 (6 bases). The sample was PBMCs. The CDR3 sequence is CASSLEGGPGNTIYF. The CDR3 region has the DNA TGTGCTAGCAGCTTAGAGGGGGGGCCTGGAAACACCATATATTTT.